A single sample gave rise to the 25 T cell receptor beta chains below, sequenced in a study of blood T cell repertoires in COVID-19. Assay used: immunoSEQ multiplex PCR; TCRdb lists only in-frame clones, some missing. The sample yields hundreds of thousands of clones, 75% to 90% seen once. Sequencing was done on a sample of peripheral blood. Receptors were obtained from a man aged 18 to 35 with COVID-19, enrolled during active disease.

The chain recombines TRBV7-2 with TRBJ1-5; no definite D call. Germline V CDR1 and CDR2: SGHTA, FQGNSA. V was pared by 5 bases and J by 1 base, with 9 bases between. The CDR3 is made up of 14 amino acids. CDR3 nucleotide sequence: TGTGCCAGCAGCACCGGCAGGAGCAATCAGCCCCAGCATTTT. Amino acids: CASSTGRSNQPQHF.

This clone was recorded only once. V usage is TRBV5-1 and J usage is TRBJ1-4, with 7 positions matching TRBD1. J was trimmed by 4 bases and V by 4 bases; bases with no gene match: 7. CDR1 is SGHRS and CDR2 is YFSETQ in the germline V gene. This CDR3 is built from 15 residues. In DNA form, the CDR3 reads TGCGCCAGCAGCGGCGGGACAGTCTTTAATGAAAAACTGTTTTTT. Translated: CASSGGTVFNEKLFF.

The rearrangement joins TRBV5-1 to TRBJ2-7; 11 bases fit TRBD1. There are 14 residues in the CDR3. From germline, CDR1 is SGHRS and CDR2 YFSETQ. Unmatched junction bases numbered 4, after V lost 2 bases and J lost 6 bases. The CDR3 is CASSFGTGGGEQYF. CDR3 nucleotides: TGCGCCAGCAGCTTCGGGACAGGGGGTGGCGAGCAGTACTTC.

As to this clone: Other DNA sequences of this sample code for an identical CDR3. V usage is TRBV30 and J usage is TRBJ1-6, with D maybe TRBD1 (5 bases). V lost 0 bases, J lost 9 bases, and 9 bases lay in between. CDR1 and CDR2 (germline): GTSNPN, SVGIG (reference sequence). CDR3 length: 13 amino acids. The CDR3 here is CAWSVREGSPLHF. CDR3 DNA: TGTGCCTGGAGTGTCAGGGAAGGTTCACCCCTCCACTTT. The full variable domain, rest sourced from reference TRBV30 and TRBJ1-6, is SQTIHQWPATLVQPVGSPLSLECTVEGTSNPNLYWYRQAAGRGLQLLFYSVGIGQISSEVPQNLSASRPQDRQFILSSKKLLLSDSGFYLCAWSVREGSPLHFGNGTRLTVT.

The chain combines TRBV5-1 with TRBJ1-3, with TRBD1 identical over 8 bases. Germline assignment: CDR1 SGHRS and CDR2 YFSETQ. This CDR3 spans 17 amino acids. V shed 2 bases, J shed 0 bases, and the junction held 7 bases outside the gene matches. CDR3 sequence reads: CASSLADRGSSGNTIYF. The CDR3 nucleotides are TGCGCCAGCAGCTTAGCTGACAGGGGCTCCTCTGGAAACACCATATATTTT.

CDR3 nucleotide sequence: TGTGCCAGCAGTACAGGGGGTCGAGGCAATCAGCCCCAGCATTTT. Amino acids: CASSTGGRGNQPQHF. The V gene is TRBV6-5, the J gene TRBJ1-5; 8 bases align to TRBD1. In germline, CDR1 is MNHEY, CDR2 SVGAGI. After removal of 5 bases from V and 2 bases from J, the junction contained 5 bases not matched to a gene. This CDR3 contains 15 residues.

The chain carries TRBV7-3 and TRBJ1-1, with a tentative D call TRBD1 (5 bases). V was pared by 0 bases and J by 8 bases, with 10 bases between. Germline V CDR1 and CDR2: SGHTA, FQGTGA. The CDR3 contains 13 residues. The CDR3 reads CASSLTSQAEAFF. Here the CDR3 DNA reads TGTGCCAGCAGCTTAACGTCACAGGCGGAAGCTTTCTTT.

The J gene is TRBJ2-5, the V gene TRBV6-5; TRBD1 agrees at 7 bases. The CDR3 is made up of 15 amino acids. Germline loops: CDR1 MNHEY, CDR2 SVGAGI. V was clipped by 2 bases and J by 1 base; unmatched bases: 4. This chain's CDR3 is CASSYLGTVQETQYF. CDR3 bases: TGTGCCAGCAGTTACCTAGGGACAGTCCAAGAGACCCAGTACTTC.

CDR3 protein: CASGSGDAQHF. For the CDR3, the DNA is TGTGCCAGCGGGTCGGGGGATGCCCAGCATTTT. V gene TRBV2 combines with J gene TRBJ1-5; D possibly corresponds to TRBD1 (5 bases). Germline V gives CDR1 SNHLY, CDR2 FYNNEI. Trimming removed 8 bases at V and 11 bases at J, with 13 bases between. This CDR3 region has 11 residues.

The chain has TRBV7-9 and TRBJ1-1; tentative D call: TRBD1 (6 bases). The CDR3 totals 19 residues. Germline CDR1 and CDR2: SEHNR and FQNEAQ (reference sequence). Trimming removed 7 bases at V and 0 bases at J, with 27 bases between. CDR3 bases: TGTGCCAGCACCCTTCTAACAGGGAAATGGTCCAAAATGAACACTGAAGCTTTCTTT. Protein sequence: CASTLLTGKWSKMNTEAFF.

The chain is built from TRBV11-2 and TRBJ2-7, with TRBD1 matching 10 bases. The CDR3 totals 16 residues. Germline V CDR1 and CDR2: SGHAT, FQNNGV. The V and J ends lost 4 bases and 5 bases, in that order; junction bases with no gene match: 11. Here the CDR3 reads CASSYPMGTGDHEQYF. For the CDR3, the DNA is TGTGCCAGCAGCTATCCGATGGGGACAGGGGACCACGAGCAGTACTTC.

The chain employs TRBV11-2 and TRBJ1-1, with 7 bases that match TRBD1. Germline V gene sequence: CDR1 SGHAT, CDR2 FQNNGV. V trimming: 2 bases; J trimming: 3 bases; junction bases outside the gene matches: 0. The CDR3 spans 13 residues. CDR3 protein: CASSLRGHTEAFF. The CDR3 DNA reads as TGTGCCAGCAGCTTAAGGGGGCACACTGAAGCTTTCTTT.

The chain employs TRBV11-2 and TRBJ1-6; the match to TRBD1 covers 7 bases. V lost 4 bases to trimming and J lost 0 bases; unmatched junction nucleotides: 3. The CDR3 length is 16 residues. Germline V gene lookup returns CDR1 SGHAT and CDR2 FQNNGV. CDR3 sequence (DNA): TGTGCCAGCAGCTGGGACAGCCGCTCCTATAATTCACCCCTCCACTTT. It codes for CASSWDSRSYNSPLHF. The entire variable domain, with the rest obtained from reference TRBV11-2 and TRBJ1-6, is as follows: EAGVAQSPRYKIIEKRQSVAFWCNPISGHATLYWYQQILGQGPKLLIQFQNNGVVDDSQLPKDRFSAERLKGVDSTLKIQPAKLEDSAVYLCASSWDSRSYNSPLHFGNGTRLTVT.

V is TRBV4-1 and J is TRBJ2-7, with a weak D call TRBD2 (5 bases). The CDR3 runs 16 residues. Trimming cost V 3 bases and J 3 bases, with 18 bases left between them. Germline values: CDR1 MGHRA, CDR2 YSYEKL. The CDR3, as DNA: TGCGCCAGCAGCCAGGAGGATCGTAGGGAGTACTACGAGCAGTACTTC. This sequence encodes CASSQEDRREYYEQYF.

The J gene is TRBJ2-7, the V gene TRBV28, with TRBD1 as a possible D gene (6 bases). Trimming removed 7 bases from V and 3 bases from J, with 13 bases in between. Germline CDR1 MDHEN, CDR2 SYDVKM. The CDR3 consists of 13 residues. CDR3 nucleotides: TGTGCCAGCACCACCTTGGACAGCTACGAGCAGTACTTC. This codes for CASTTLDSYEQYF.

The chain recombines TRBV6-5 with TRBJ1-1; 8 nucleotides align to TRBD1. The CDR3 is made up of 15 amino acids. Losses at the gene ends were 4 bases for V and 2 bases for J; bases not matched to a gene: 6. Per the germline V gene, CDR1 is MNHEY and CDR2 is SVGAGI. CDR3 residues: CASSLTGALNTEAFF. The CDR3 DNA is TGTGCCAGCAGTTTGACAGGGGCCCTTAACACTGAAGCTTTCTTT.

The chain carries TRBV29-1 and TRBJ2-7, with 7 bases aligning to TRBD2. Germline assignment: CDR1 SQVTM and CDR2 ANQGSEA. J gave up 0 bases and V 6 bases, and 8 bases lay outside the gene matches. The CDR3 consists of 14 residues. CDR3 protein: CSVARDYDSYEQYF. The CDR3 coding sequence is TGCAGCGTCGCCCGGGACTACGACTCCTACGAGCAGTACTTC.

Notes on this clone: At one end, the junction sequence differs from germline, possibly due to a read error. The sample has other DNA sequences that encode this CDR3 too. The rearrangement joins TRBV7-9 to TRBJ2-5, with 12 bases identical to TRBD2. The CDR3 sequence is 13 residues long. Germline V gene data show CDR1 as SEHNR and CDR2 as FQNEAQ (reference sequence). CDR3 coding DNA: TGTGCCAGCAGCCTAGCGGGAGGGGAGACCCAGTACTTC. The encoded protein is CASSLAGGETQYF. The full variable domain, rest sourced from reference TRBV7-9 and TRBJ2-5, is DTGVSQNPRHKITKRGQNVTFRCDPISEHNRLYWYRQTLGQGPEFLTYFQNEAQLEKSRLLSDRFSAERPKGSFSTLEIQRTEQGDSAMYLCASSLAGGETQYFGPGTRLLVL.

This clone was seen just once. The CDR3 here is CASSLARGGPGEQFF. For the CDR3, the DNA is TGTGCCAGCAGCTTGGCCCGGGGGGGGCCAGGCGAGCAGTTCTTC. This chain uses TRBV5-4 with TRBJ2-1, with 8 bases fitting TRBD2. J was trimmed by 10 bases and V by 0 bases; bases with no gene match: 9. The germline V gene encodes CDR1 SGHNT and CDR2 YYREEE (reference sequence). The CDR3 runs to 15 residues. The variable domain in full, completed from reference TRBV5-4 and TRBJ2-1, reads ETGVTQSPTHLIKTRGQQVTLRCSSQSGHNTVSWYQQALGQGPQFIFQYYREEENGRGNFPPRFSGLQFPNYSSELNVNALELDDSALYLCASSLARGGPGEQFFGPGTRLTVL.

V gene TRBV4-2 combines with J gene TRBJ1-1, with D possibly TRBD1 on 6 matching bases. Deletions cut 4 bases from V and 4 bases from J, with 19 bases between. CDR3 length: 16 amino acids. Germline assignment: CDR1 LGHNA and CDR2 YNFKEQ. This CDR3 reads CASSPHRTDLFTEAFF. Here the CDR3 DNA reads TGTGCCAGCAGCCCCCATCGGACAGACCTTTTCACTGAAGCTTTCTTT.

The gene calls are TRBV7-8 and TRBJ1-1; TRBD1 is a possible D gene (6 bases). The CDR3 runs to 14 residues. Germline V gene data show CDR1 as SGHVS and CDR2 as FQNEAQ. Trimming took 2 bases from V and 3 from J, leaving 10 bases between them. The CDR3 protein is CASSLTPGDTEAFF. The CDR3 region has the DNA TGTGCCAGCAGCTTAACCCCAGGGGACACTGAAGCTTTCTTT.

The chain links TRBV6-5 to TRBJ1-1; possibly TRBD1 for D (5 bases). Trimming removed 4 bases at V and 1 base at J, with 10 bases between. CDR1 and CDR2 from the germline V gene are MNHEY and SVGAGI. The CDR3 has 14 residues. CDR3 amino acids: CASSWGGENTEAFF. In nucleotides, the CDR3 is TGTGCCAGCAGTTGGGGGGGAGAGAACACTGAAGCTTTCTTT.

J is TRBJ2-6 and V is TRBV7-6; D uncertain. The CDR3 has 18 amino acids. CDR1 is SGHVS, CDR2 FNYEAQ, per germline. The V gene lost 1 base and the J gene lost 3 bases, with 16 bases spanning the gap. CDR3 DNA sequence: TGTGCCAGCAGCTTAGTCGGGTTTACTGTGGTTGGGGCCAACGTCCTGACTTTC. Amino acid sequence: CASSLVGFTVVGANVLTF.

The chain recombines TRBV11-2 with TRBJ2-1, with TRBD2 matching 13 bases. The CDR3 has 19 residues. Germline V gives CDR1 SGHAT, CDR2 FQNNGV. Losses at the gene ends were 3 bases for V and 7 bases for J; bases not matched to a gene: 15. The CDR3 spells CASSFRWLSGTSGKNEQFF. DNA for the CDR3: TGTGCCAGCAGCTTTAGGTGGCTTTCCGGGACTAGCGGGAAGAATGAGCAGTTCTTC.

This clone is a singleton in its sample. This chain links TRBV30 with TRBJ1-1, with 7 nucleotides matching TRBD1. Germline CDR1 reads GTSNPN; CDR2 reads SVGIG (reference sequence). Losses at the gene ends were 2 bases for V and 4 bases for J; bases not matched to a gene: 16. The CDR3 length is 17 residues. CDR3 nucleotide sequence: TGTGCCTGGAGTCCCAAACAGGGGACGCGTTCGGGCACTGAAGCTTTCTTT. Translated: CAWSPKQGTRSGTEAFF. The whole variable domain, filled in from reference TRBV30 and TRBJ1-1, reads SQTIHQWPATLVQPVGSPLSLECTVEGTSNPNLYWYRQAAGRGLQLLFYSVGIGQISSEVPQNLSASRPQDRQFILSSKKLLLSDSGFYLCAWSPKQGTRSGTEAFFGQGTRLTVV.